This TCR beta chain was captured by sequencing in a study of shared clonotypes between healthy human individuals. Each cell subset's genomic DNA was divided evenly among several immunoSEQ plates. Method: immunoSEQ multiplex PCR; TCRdb's copy keeps in-frame clones and lacks some. Of 2 million to 2.5 million clones listed, more than 90% were seen once; the top ten hold more than 0.1%. CD4+ cells yielded CD45RA+ naive and CD45RA-negative memory subsets. Study-level results: Sampling involved blood alone; tissue repertoires likely differ.

This CDR3 comprises 13 residues. Trimming pared 5 bases from V and 9 bases from J, leaving 16 bases between. The germline gives CDR1 SEHNR, CDR2 FQNEAQ (reference sequence). Note on this clone: The target antigen is unknown.

J is TRBJ1-1 and V is TRBV7-9; D may be TRBD1 (5 bases). This TCR was recovered from a man between 18 and 29 years old in good health. Sequencing used naive CD4+ T cells sorted from blood. Specified subset: CD45RA+ positively selected. The CDR3 region has the DNA TGTGCCAGCAGCCAGATAGACGGGGCCCAAGCTTTCTTT. It specifies CASSQIDGAQAFF.